The sequence of this T cell receptor (beta chain) was determined in a study of CD8 T cells in Susac syndrome. Random-hexamer reverse transcription was applied to 0.5 to 1 ug RNA. MiXCR was run by TCRdb on the immunoSEQ multiplex PCR reads, yielding one entry per CDR3 protein. The sample carries some 22,000 distinct CDR3 sequences, about 92% recorded once. The CDR3 is made up of 13 amino acids. The germline V and J ends were trimmed by 0 bases and 5 bases, with 5 bases remaining between them. Looked up from germline, CDR1 is MGHRA and CDR2 is YSYEKL. This receptor was obtained from a human donor in good health. The chain combines TRBV4-1 with TRBJ2-1, with D unclear. Sequencing was done on a sample of CD8+ T cells from PBMCs. CDR3 residues: CASSQDTDNEQFF. The CDR3, as DNA: TGCGCCAGCAGCCAAGATACCGACAATGAGCAGTTCTTC.